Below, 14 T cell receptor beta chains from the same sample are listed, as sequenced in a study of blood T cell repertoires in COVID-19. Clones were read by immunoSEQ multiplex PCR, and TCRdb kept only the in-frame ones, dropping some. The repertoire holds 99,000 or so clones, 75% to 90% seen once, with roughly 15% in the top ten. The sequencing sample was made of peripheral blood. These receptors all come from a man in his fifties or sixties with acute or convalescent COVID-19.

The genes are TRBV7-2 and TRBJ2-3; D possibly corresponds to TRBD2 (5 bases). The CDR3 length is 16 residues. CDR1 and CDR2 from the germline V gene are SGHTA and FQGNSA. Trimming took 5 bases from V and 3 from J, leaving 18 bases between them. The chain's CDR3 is CASSRGLIATTDTQYF. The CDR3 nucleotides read TGTGCCAGCAGCCGTGGGTTGATAGCGACTACAGATACGCAGTATTTT.

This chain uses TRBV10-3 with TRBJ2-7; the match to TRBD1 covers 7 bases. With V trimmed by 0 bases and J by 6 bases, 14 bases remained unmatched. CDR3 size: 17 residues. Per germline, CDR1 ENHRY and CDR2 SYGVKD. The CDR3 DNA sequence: TGTGCCATCAGTGAGTCAACAGGGGTGCTGTCCTACTCCGAGCAGTACTTC. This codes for CAISESTGVLSYSEQYF.

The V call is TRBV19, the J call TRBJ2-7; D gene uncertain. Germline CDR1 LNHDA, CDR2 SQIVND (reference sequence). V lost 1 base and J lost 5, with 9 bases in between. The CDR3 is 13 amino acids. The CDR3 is CASSIATKDEQYF. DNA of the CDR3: TGTGCCAGTAGTATAGCTACTAAGGACGAGCAGTACTTC.

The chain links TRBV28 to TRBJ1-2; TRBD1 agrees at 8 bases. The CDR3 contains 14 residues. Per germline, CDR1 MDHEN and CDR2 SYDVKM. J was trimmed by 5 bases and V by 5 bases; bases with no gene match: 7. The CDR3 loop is CASSPLTGAYGYTF. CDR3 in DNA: TGTGCCAGCAGTCCCCTGACAGGGGCATATGGCTACACCTTC.

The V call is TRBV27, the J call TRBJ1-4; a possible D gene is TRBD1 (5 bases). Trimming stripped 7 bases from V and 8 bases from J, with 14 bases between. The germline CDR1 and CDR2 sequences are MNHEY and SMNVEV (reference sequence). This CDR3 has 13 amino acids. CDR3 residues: CASTRARGEKLFF. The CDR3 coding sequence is TGTGCCAGCACGAGGGCGCGGGGGGAAAAACTGTTTTTT.

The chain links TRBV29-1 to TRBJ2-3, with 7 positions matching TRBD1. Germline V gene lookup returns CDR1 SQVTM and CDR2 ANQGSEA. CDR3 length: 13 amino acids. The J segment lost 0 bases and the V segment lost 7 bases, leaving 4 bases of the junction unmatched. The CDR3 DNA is TGCAGCGCAAACAGGGGTAGCACAGATACGCAGTATTTT. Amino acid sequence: CSANRGSTDTQYF.

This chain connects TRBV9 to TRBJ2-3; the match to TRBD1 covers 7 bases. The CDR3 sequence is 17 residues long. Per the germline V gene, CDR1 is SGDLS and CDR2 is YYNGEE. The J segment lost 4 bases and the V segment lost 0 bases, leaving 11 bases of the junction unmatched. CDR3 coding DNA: TGTGCCAGCAGCGTAGAGGCGCAGGGGGTTCTTGCAGATACGCAGTATTTT. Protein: CASSVEAQGVLADTQYF.

The CDR3 is CASSEAGRSSYNEQFF. The CDR3 nucleotides are TGTGCCAGCAGTGAAGCGGGGCGTAGCTCCTACAATGAGCAGTTCTTC. The V gene is TRBV2, the J gene TRBJ2-1; D possibly corresponds to TRBD1 (5 bases). Germline V CDR1 and CDR2: SNHLY, FYNNEI. The CDR3 is 16 residues long. The germline V and J ends were trimmed by 0 bases and 0 bases, with 9 bases remaining between them.

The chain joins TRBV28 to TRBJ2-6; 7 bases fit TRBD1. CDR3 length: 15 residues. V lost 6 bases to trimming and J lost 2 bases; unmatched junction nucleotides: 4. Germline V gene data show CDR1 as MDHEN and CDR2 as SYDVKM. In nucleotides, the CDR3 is TGTGCCAGCAGGTCAACAGGGGCTGGGGCCAACGTCCTGACTTTC. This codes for CASRSTGAGANVLTF.

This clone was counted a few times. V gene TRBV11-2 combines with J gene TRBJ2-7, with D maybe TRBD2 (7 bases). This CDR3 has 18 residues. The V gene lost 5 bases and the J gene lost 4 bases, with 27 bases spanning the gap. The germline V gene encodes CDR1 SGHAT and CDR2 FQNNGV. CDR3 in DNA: TGTGCCAGCAGCCCAATTAGTCGGTCTCGGGGGGCAGGGTACGAGCAGTACTTC. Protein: CASSPISRSRGAGYEQYF.

The CDR3 nucleotides are TGTGCCAGCAGTTTACAGGGGTGGAATCAGCCCCAGCATTTT. Protein sequence: CASSLQGWNQPQHF. The chain recombines TRBV27 with TRBJ1-5; TRBD1 might be the D (6 bases). The V end was cut by 2 bases, the J end by 4 bases, with 9 bases between. The CDR3 loop spans 14 amino acids. Per the germline V gene, CDR1 is MNHEY and CDR2 is SMNVEV (reference sequence).

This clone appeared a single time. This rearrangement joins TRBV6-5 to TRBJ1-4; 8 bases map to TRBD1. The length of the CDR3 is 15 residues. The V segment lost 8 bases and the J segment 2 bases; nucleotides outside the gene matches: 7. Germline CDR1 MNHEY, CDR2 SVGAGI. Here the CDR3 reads CASARQGATNEKLFF. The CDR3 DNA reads TGTGCCAGCGCACGTCAGGGGGCCACTAATGAAAAACTGTTTTTT.

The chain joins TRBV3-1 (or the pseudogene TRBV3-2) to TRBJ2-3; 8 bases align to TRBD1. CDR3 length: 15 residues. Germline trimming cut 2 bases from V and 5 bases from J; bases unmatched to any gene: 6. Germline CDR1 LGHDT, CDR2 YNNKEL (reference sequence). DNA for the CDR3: TGTGCCAGCAGCCAACGGCAGGGGGCGATAGATACGCAGTATTTT. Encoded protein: CASSQRQGAIDTQYF.

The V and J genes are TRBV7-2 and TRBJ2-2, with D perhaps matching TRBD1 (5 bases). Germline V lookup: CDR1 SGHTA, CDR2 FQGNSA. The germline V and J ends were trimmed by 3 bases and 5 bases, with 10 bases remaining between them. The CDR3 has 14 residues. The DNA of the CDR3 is TGTGCCAGCAGCTTGGGCAGGGTTACCGGGGAGCTGTTTTTT. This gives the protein CASSLGRVTGELFF.